One T cell receptor beta chain is described in this entry. The target antigen is unknown. Coverage ceases 3 residues before the CDR3 finishes, and the germline J gene fills in the end. This entry belongs to a study of T cell clonality in common variable immunodeficiency. This CDR3 region has 15 residues. Germline V gene sequence: CDR1 MNHNS, CDR2 SASEGT. V gave up 0 bases and J gave up 4 bases; unmatched junction bases: 5. General study results and limits: Common variable immunodeficiency TCR beta sequences reportedly had fewer deletions and N-nucleotide insertions.

The assay was immunoSEQ multiplex PCR, and TCRdb's table has in-frame clones only and misses some. The sample has some 16,000 clones, none seen only once. Sequenced sample: peripheral blood mononuclear cells. V gene TRBV6-1 combines with J gene TRBJ2-7, with 8 bases identical to TRBD1. This receptor was obtained from a human donor with common variable immunodeficiency. The DNA read from the CDR3 is TGTGCCAGCAGTGAAGCCCCAGGGGGCAGTTACGAG. Residues: CASSEAPGGSYE. The whole CDR3 sequence reads CASSEAPGGSYEQYF.